A selection of T cell receptor beta chains follows, all from one sample in a study of blood T cell repertoires in COVID-19. TCRdb's table, derived via immunoSEQ multiplex PCR, lists solely in-frame clones and lacks some. In the table there are around 400,000 clones, 83% of which are singletons. The sequenced sample consisted of PBMCs or T cells enriched from blood (not recorded which). The receptor source for this set is a woman in her fifties or sixties who had recovered from COVID-19. Each CDR3 is given with its conserved first and last residue. The D gene is left open where the match is weak. A clone size is listed for some rows: how often the clone was seen (once, few, many), or a class if it is expanded.

J gene,clone size,D gene,V gene,CDR3 DNA,CDR3 protein
TRBJ2-1,-,-,TRBV11-3,TGTGCCAGCAGCCTATTGGATGAGCAGTTCTTC,CASSLLDEQFF
TRBJ2-3,-,TRBD2,TRBV3-1/TRBV3-2,TGTGCCAGCAGCCAAGGACTAGCGGGGGGCTTATTCACAGATACGCAGTATTTT,CASSQGLAGGLFTDTQYF
TRBJ2-3,-,TRBD2,TRBV18,TGTGCCAGCTCCCCGGGGGGAGATACGCAGTATTTT,CASSPGGDTQYF
TRBJ2-7,-,TRBD1,TRBV5-1,TGCGCCAGCAGATCGAGGCAGGGGGAAGGCGGCGAGCAGTACTTC,CASRSRQGEGGEQYF
TRBJ1-6,-,TRBD1,TRBV19,TGTGCCAGTAGTATAGATGGGACAGGGAATAATTCACCCCTCCACTTT,CASSIDGTGNNSPLHF
TRBJ1-2,-,-,TRBV28,TGTGCCAGCAGTTTACCCACGCGTGTGGATGGCTACACCTTC,CASSLPTRVDGYTF
TRBJ2-1,-,TRBD1,TRBV7-9,TGTGCCAGCAGCCTAGGACAGGGGGCGACTTTCTCCTACAATGAGCAGTTCTTC,CASSLGQGATFSYNEQFF
TRBJ1-6,few,TRBD1,TRBV7-2,TGTGCCAGCAGCTTAAGGCAGGGGGGAAGCTCACCCCTCCACTTT,CASSLRQGGSSPLHF
TRBJ1-5,-,-,TRBV2,TGTGCCAGCGGGACTGATTATAGCAATCAGCCCCAGCATTTT,CASGTDYSNQPQHF
TRBJ1-3,once,-,TRBV5-1,TGCGCCAGCAGCTTGGGAGGGCCTGGAAACACCATATATTTT,CASSLGGPGNTIYF
TRBJ1-5,-,-,TRBV30,TGTGCCTGGAGACAGAGTAACAATCAGCCCCAGCATTTT,CAWRQSNNQPQHF
TRBJ2-5,few,TRBD1,TRBV7-9,TGTGCCAGCAGCTTAACAGGGGCCCAGTACTTC,CASSLTGAQYF
TRBJ2-3,few,-,TRBV5-6,TGTGCCAGCAGCCCGGGGACTTCAGATACGCAGTATTTT,CASSPGTSDTQYF
TRBJ2-7,-,TRBD1,TRBV30,TGTGCCTGGAGTATCGGGACAGCTCCCTACGAGCAGTACTTC,CAWSIGTAPYEQYF
TRBJ2-1,-,TRBD2,TRBV4-1,TGCGCCAGCAGCCAAGCCGGAAGAGCGGGGAACAATGAGCAGTTCTTC,CASSQAGRAGNNEQFF
TRBJ1-1,-,TRBD1,TRBV13,TGTGCCAGCAGCCCCGGACAGGGGCGAAGGAGACCTGAAGCTTTCTTT,CASSPGQGRRRPEAFF
TRBJ1-4,-,-,TRBV28,TGTGCCAGCAGCATCCCCAGTGAAAAACTGTTTTTT,CASSIPSEKLFF
TRBJ2-1,-,TRBD1,TRBV7-3,TGTGCCAGCAGCTTACCGGGACAGGGTGAGCAGTTCTTC,CASSLPGQGEQFF
TRBJ2-2,-,TRBD2,TRBV7-2,TGTGCCAGCAGCTTGGGACTAGCGTTGCCCGGGGAGCTGTTTTTT,CASSLGLALPGELFF
TRBJ2-3,-,TRBD2,TRBV27,TGTGCCAGCAGTTCTCTAGCGGGGGGGCTCGCAGATACGCAGTATTTT,CASSSLAGGLADTQYF
TRBJ1-2,-,TRBD1,TRBV5-1,TGCGCCAGCAGCCTGGGACAGAGTTATGGCTACACCTTC,CASSLGQSYGYTF
TRBJ2-1,-,TRBD2,TRBV6-4,TGTGCCAGCAGTGACTCCGGGCGGGGGGCCCACAATGAGCAGTTCTTC,CASSDSGRGAHNEQFF
TRBJ1-5,-,TRBD1,TRBV18,TGTGCCAGCTCGACAGGGGGCGCCGGCAATCAGCCCCAGCATTTT,CASSTGGAGNQPQHF
TRBJ1-1,-,-,TRBV20-1,TGCAGTGCTAGCTACGACACTGAAGCTTTCTTT,CSASYDTEAFF
TRBJ1-3,-,-,TRBV19,TGTGCCAGTAGCACTCTACGGTTCTCTGGAAACACCATATATTTT,CASSTLRFSGNTIYF
TRBJ2-1,-,-,TRBV6-5,TGTGCCAGCAGTTACCGCGGCGACGAGCAGTTCTTC,CASSYRGDEQFF
TRBJ2-5,-,TRBD2,TRBV28,TGTGCCAGCAGTACTAGCGGACCTTGGACCCAGTACTTC,CASSTSGPWTQYF
TRBJ1-2,-,-,TRBV7-9,TGTGCCAGCAGCTTAGTTTCAACTAAGTTCTATGGCTACACCTTC,CASSLVSTKFYGYTF
TRBJ1-4,few,-,TRBV4-1,TGCGCCAGCAGCCAAGATACGGTAGCGGGGGCCGGGAGGACTAATGAAAAACTGTTTTTT,CASSQDTVAGAGRTNEKLFF
TRBJ2-3,-,-,TRBV18,TGTGCCAGCTCACCCCCCGGCCCCGGGGTGGGCGCGGCGTTTTTT,CASSPPGPGVGAAFF
TRBJ1-5,-,-,TRBV2,TGTGCCAGCAGTGAAGCGGGGCGGGGCAAACAGCCCCAGCATTTT,CASSEAGRGKQPQHF
TRBJ1-2,-,-,TRBV6-1,TGTGCCAGCAGTGATGTATCAGGGAACCGACCAGCTAACTATGGCTACACCTTC,CASSDVSGNRPANYGYTF
TRBJ1-3,many,-,TRBV14,TGTGCCAGCAGCCCGTATGGAAACACCATATATTTT,CASSPYGNTIYF
TRBJ1-5,-,-,TRBV4-2,TGTGCCAGCAGCCAAGAAATCACGGGGTTGCAGCCCCAGCATTTT,CASSQEITGLQPQHF
TRBJ2-1,-,TRBD2,TRBV2,TGTGCCAGCGGGGGAACTAGCGAGGCTGAGCAGTTCTTC,CASGGTSEAEQFF
TRBJ1-5,-,-,TRBV10-3,TGTGCCATCAGTGAGTCGCCCAGGTTGGAGCCCCAGCATTTT,CAISESPRLEPQHF
TRBJ1-1,-,TRBD1,TRBV9,TGTGCCAGCAGCCCACACAGGGGGTCAAACACTGAAGCTTTCTTT,CASSPHRGSNTEAFF
TRBJ2-7,-,TRBD2,TRBV5-1,TGCGCCAGCAGCTTGGATCTAGCGGGAAAATCCTACGAGCAGTACTTC,CASSLDLAGKSYEQYF
TRBJ2-2,-,-,TRBV16,TGTGCCAGCAGCCAATCCGCGACTAACACCGGGGAGCTGTTTTTT,CASSQSATNTGELFF